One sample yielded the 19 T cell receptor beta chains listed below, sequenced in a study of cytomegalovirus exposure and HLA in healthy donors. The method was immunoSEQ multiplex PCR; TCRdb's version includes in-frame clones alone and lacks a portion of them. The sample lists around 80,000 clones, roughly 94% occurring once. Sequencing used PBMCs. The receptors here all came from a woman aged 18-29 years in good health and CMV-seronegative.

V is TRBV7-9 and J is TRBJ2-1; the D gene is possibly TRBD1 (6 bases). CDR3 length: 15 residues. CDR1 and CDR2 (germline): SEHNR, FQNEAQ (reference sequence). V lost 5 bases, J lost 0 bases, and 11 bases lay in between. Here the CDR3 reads CASSRGQSSYNEQFF. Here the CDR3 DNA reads TGTGCCAGCAGCCGCGGACAGAGCTCCTACAATGAGCAGTTCTTC.

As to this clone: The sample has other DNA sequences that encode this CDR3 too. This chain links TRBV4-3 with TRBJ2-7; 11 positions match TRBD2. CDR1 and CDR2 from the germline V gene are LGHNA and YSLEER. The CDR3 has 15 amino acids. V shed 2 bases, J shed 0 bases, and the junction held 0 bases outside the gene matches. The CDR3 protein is CASSQTSGSSYEQYF. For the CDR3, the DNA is TGCGCCAGCAGCCAAACTAGCGGGAGCTCCTACGAGCAGTACTTC.

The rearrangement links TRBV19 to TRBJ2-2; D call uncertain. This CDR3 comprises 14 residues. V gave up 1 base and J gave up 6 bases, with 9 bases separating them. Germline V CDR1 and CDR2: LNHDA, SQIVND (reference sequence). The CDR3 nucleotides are TGTGCCAGTAGTATAGTTGAGGCCGCCGGGGAGCTGTTTTTT. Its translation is CASSIVEAAGELFF.

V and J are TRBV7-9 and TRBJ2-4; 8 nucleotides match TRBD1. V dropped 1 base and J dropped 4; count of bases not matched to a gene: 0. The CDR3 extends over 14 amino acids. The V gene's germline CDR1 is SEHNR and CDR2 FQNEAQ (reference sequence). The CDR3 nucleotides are TGTGCCAGCAGCTTAGACAGGGGGAAAAACATTCAGTACTTC. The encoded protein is CASSLDRGKNIQYF.

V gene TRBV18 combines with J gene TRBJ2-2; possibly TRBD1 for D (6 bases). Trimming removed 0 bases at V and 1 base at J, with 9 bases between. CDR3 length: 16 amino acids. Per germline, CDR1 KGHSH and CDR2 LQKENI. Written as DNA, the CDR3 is TGTGCCAGCTCACCACCGGGACATCTGAACACCGGGGAGCTGTTTTTT. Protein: CASSPPGHLNTGELFF.

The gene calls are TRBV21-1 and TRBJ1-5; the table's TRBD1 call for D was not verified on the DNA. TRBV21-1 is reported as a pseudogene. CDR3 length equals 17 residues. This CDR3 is CASSKDPWGRSNQPQHF. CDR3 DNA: TGTGCCAGCAGCAAAGATCCTTGGGGGCGTAGCAATCAGCCCCAGCATTTT.

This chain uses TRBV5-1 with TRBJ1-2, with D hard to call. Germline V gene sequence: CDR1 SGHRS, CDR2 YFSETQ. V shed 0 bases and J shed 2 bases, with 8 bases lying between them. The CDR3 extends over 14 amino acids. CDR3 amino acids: CASSLGDTNYGYTF. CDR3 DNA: TGCGCCAGCAGCTTGGGAGACACAAACTATGGCTACACCTTC. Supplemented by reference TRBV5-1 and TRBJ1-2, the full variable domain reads KAGVTQTPRYLIKTRGQQVTLSCSPISGHRSVSWYQQTPGQGLQFLFEYFSETQRNKGNFPGRFSGRQFSNSRSEMNVSTLELGDSALYLCASSLGDTNYGYTFGSGTRLTVV.

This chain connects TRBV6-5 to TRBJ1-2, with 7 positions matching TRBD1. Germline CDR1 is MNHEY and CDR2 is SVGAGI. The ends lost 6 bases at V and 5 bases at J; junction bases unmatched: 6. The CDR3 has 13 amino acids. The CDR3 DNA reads TGTGCCAGCAGCGACAGGGTGGGGTATGGCTACACCTTC. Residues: CASSDRVGYGYTF.

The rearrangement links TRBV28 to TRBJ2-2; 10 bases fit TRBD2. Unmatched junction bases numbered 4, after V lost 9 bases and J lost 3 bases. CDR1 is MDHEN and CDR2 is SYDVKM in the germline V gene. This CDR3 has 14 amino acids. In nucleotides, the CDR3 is TGTGCCAGTCGGACTAGCGGTTACACCGGGGAGCTGTTTTTT. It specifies CASRTSGYTGELFF.

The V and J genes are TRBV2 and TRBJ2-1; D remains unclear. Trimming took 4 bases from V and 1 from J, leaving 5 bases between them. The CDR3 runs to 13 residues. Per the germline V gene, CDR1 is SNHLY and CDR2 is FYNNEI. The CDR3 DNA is TGTGCCAGCAGTGGAGTTTCCTACAATGAGCAGTTCTTC. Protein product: CASSGVSYNEQFF.

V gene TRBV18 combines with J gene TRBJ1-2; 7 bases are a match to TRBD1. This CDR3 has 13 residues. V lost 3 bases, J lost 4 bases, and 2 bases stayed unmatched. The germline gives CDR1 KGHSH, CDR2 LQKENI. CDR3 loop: CASSPGQIYGYTF. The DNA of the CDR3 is TGTGCCAGCTCACCGGGACAGATCTATGGCTACACCTTC.

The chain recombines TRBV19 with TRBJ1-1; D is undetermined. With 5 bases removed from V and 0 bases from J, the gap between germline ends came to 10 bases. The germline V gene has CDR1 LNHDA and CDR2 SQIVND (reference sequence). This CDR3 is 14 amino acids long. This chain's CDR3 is CASSSQVLNTEAFF. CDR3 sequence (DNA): TGTGCCAGTAGTTCCCAGGTATTGAACACTGAAGCTTTCTTT.

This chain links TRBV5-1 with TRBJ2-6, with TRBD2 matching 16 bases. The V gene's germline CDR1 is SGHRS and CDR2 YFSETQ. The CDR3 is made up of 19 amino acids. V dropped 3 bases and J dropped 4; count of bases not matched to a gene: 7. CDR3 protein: CASSSTGLAGGSGANVLTF. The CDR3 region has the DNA TGCGCCAGCAGCTCAACGGGACTAGCGGGAGGGTCCGGGGCCAACGTCCTGACTTTC.

Here the CDR3 reads CASSRDPGGELFF. CDR3 DNA: TGTGCCAGCAGCAGAGACCCGGGCGGGGAGCTGTTTTTT. The rearrangement uses TRBV9 and TRBJ2-2; D remains ambiguous. Germline loops: CDR1 SGDLS, CDR2 YYNGEE. V lost 4 bases and J lost 7, with 11 bases in between. The CDR3 consists of 13 residues.

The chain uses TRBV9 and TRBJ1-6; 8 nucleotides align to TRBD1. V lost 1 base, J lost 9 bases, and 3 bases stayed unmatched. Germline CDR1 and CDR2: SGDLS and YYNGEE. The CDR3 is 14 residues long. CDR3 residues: CASSVKQGGSPLHF. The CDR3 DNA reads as TGTGCCAGCAGCGTAAAACAGGGGGGTTCACCCCTCCACTTT.

As DNA, the CDR3 is TGTGCCAGCAGTCCTACCCGAAGCTATGGCTACACCTTC. It is translated as CASSPTRSYGYTF. V is TRBV28 and J is TRBJ1-2; the D is unclear. V lost 5 bases to trimming and J lost 4 bases, with 11 bases between them. The germline gives CDR1 MDHEN, CDR2 SYDVKM. The CDR3 length is 13 residues.

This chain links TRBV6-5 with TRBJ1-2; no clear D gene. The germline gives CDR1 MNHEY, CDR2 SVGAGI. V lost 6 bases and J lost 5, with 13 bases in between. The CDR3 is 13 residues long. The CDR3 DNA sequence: TGTGCCAGCAGAGCGACCGGAGATTATGGCTACACCTTC. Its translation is CASRATGDYGYTF.

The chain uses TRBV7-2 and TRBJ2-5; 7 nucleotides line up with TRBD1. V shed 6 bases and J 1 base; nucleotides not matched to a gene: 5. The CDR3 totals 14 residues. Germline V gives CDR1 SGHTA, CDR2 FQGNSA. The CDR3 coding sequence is TGTGCCAGCAGGCAAGACAGGGTCCAAGAGACCCAGTACTTC. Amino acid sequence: CASRQDRVQETQYF. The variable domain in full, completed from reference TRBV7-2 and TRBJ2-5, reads GAGVSQSPSNKVTEKGKDVELRCDPISGHTALYWYRQSLGQGLEFLIYFQGNSAPDKSGLPSDRFSAERTGGSVSTLTIQRTQQEDSAVYLCASRQDRVQETQYFGPGTRLLVL.

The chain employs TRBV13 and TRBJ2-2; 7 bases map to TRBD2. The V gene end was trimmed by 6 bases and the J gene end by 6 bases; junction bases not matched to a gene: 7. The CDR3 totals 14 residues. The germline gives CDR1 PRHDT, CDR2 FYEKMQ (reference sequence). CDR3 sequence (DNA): TGTGCCAGCAGTCTTGGGGGGGACCCCGGGGAGCTGTTTTTT. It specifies CASSLGGDPGELFF.